This T cell receptor beta chain was identified during a study of blood T cell repertoires in COVID-19 (dated by TCRdb to the early 2020s). General notes on the study: The collaborator samples originated in the United States, Italy and Spain and spanned the acute and convalescent phases of COVID-19. Where available, HLA class I and class II types were taken from metadata supplied by the sample provider and were not determined by assay-based typing. The dataset comprised deeply sampled blood TCRbeta repertoires from subjects exposed to, actively infected with, or recovered from COVID-19. The samples were drawn from the first 160 participants of the ongoing ImmuneRACE study and from some 1,300 subjects provided by 6 global collaborators. The prospective study material was composed of cDNA or gDNA derived from T cells, B-cell-depleted T cells, or PBMCs. Sample metadata almost always included a de-identified subject ID, COVID-19 status, age in years and sex. The repertoires were made available in a free public database intended to serve as a resource for research on the immune response to SARS-CoV-2.

This clone was picked up one time. Its specific antigen is unknown. It has no much larger one-base neighbor in the sample; base qualities were not kept. The collaborating institutions used their own protocols to collect whole blood in K2EDTA tubes. For TCRbeta analysis, collaborators shipped samples as frozen whole blood, isolated PBMCs, or DNA extracted from either of those sample types. Overall study results and their limits: The quantity of clinical and demographic metadata differed by source and by participant and was supplied without curation.

TCRbeta CDR3 regions were amplified from genomic DNA using the immunoSEQ Assay, a bias-controlled multiplex PCR. Per the authors' processing: Nucleated cell counts per sample were estimated from amplification of reference gene primers within the assay. To quantify the absolute abundance of each unique TCRbeta CDR3 rearrangement, sequence reads were collapsed and filtered. For each sample, productive Simpson clonality was calculated as the square root of Simpson's diversity index across productive rearrangements. This immuneACCESS table, as held by TCRdb, lists in-frame sequences with V and J called but not all clones. Of the missing ones, under half trace to an unresolved V gene in checked studies; the others have no known cause. V and J calls and clone size are as listed in that table; D and trimming were resolved from the DNA. The sample table shows 50,000 or so clones, and 86% are seen once. The biggest ten clones account for around 23% of the sample.

Relative to germline, V is missing 0 bases and J is missing 4 bases, with 12 bases of the junction outside any gene match. The CDR3 sequence holds 18 residues, the cysteine and phenylalanine included. The entry retains the CDR3 DNA only, 54 bases that are in frame from base 1. According to the germline V gene, CDR1 reads SGDLS and CDR2 reads YYNGEE. This receptor was taken from a woman older than 75 with acute or convalescent COVID-19. The chain employs TRBV9 and TRBJ1-3; TRBD1 lines up with 8 middle nucleotides. The sequencing input was peripheral blood. The CDR3 region reads CASSVDRGTGRLGNTIYF. The DNA sequence reads TGTGCCAGCAGCGTAGATAGGGGGACAGGAAGACTAGGAAACACCATATATTTT. Joined to the reference TRBV9 and TRBJ1-3 proteins, this CDR3 gives the full variable domain: DSGVTQTPKHLITATGQRVTLRCSPRSGDLSVYWYQQSLDQGLQFLIQYYNGEERAKGNILERFSAQQFPDLHSELNLSSLELGDSALYFCASSVDRGTGRLGNTIYFGEGSWLTVV.